This is a list of T cell receptor beta chains from one sample in a study of blood T cell repertoires in COVID-19. This table comes from immunoSEQ multiplex PCR, and its TCRdb copy is limited to in-frame clones, with some not included. Of about 320,000 clones in the sample, about nine tenths were seen once. The material sequenced was PBMCs or T cells enriched from blood (not recorded which). These receptors originate from a young woman who had recovered from COVID-19. CDR3s include the opening cysteine and the closing phenylalanine or tryptophan. D genes are given only for firm matches. The listing skips clone size in some rows; elsewhere it reads once, few, many or a size class.

clone_size | j_call | v_call | d_call | cdr3_nt | cdr3_aa
once | TRBJ2-7 | TRBV4-2 | TRBD2 | TGTGCCAGCAGCCAAGATAGTCCCGGGACTAGCGGGTACGAGCAGTACTTC | CASSQDSPGTSGYEQYF
NA | TRBJ1-6 | TRBV28 | TRBD1 | TGTGCCAGCAGCCCACCGGACAGGGATAATTCACCCCTCCACTTT | CASSPPDRDNSPLHF
NA | TRBJ1-2 | TRBV6-2/TRBV6-3 | NA | TGTGCCAGCAGTTACTGGACAGATGGCTACACCTTC | CASSYWTDGYTF
NA | TRBJ2-1 | TRBV3-1/TRBV3-2 | TRBD1 | TGTGCCAGCAGCCACGGACAGGTGGTTGGAGAGCAGTTCTTC | CASSHGQVVGEQFF
NA | TRBJ2-4 | TRBV7-2 | TRBD2 | TGTGCCAGCAGCATGGGAGGGCCTGGGGGGTTCACTGCCAAAAACATTCAGTACTTC | CASSMGGPGGFTAKNIQYF
NA | TRBJ2-1 | TRBV7-2 | NA | TGTGCCAGCAACAGCGGGCCGTCCTACAATGAGCAGTTCTTC | CASNSGPSYNEQFF
NA | TRBJ2-2 | TRBV6-2/TRBV6-3 | TRBD1 | TGTGCCAGCAGTTTGACAGGGGTTAACACCGGGGAGCTGTTTTTT | CASSLTGVNTGELFF
NA | TRBJ2-7 | TRBV9 | TRBD2 | TGTGCCAGCAGCGTATCCGGCGCGGGGGGGATCTACGAGCAGTACTTC | CASSVSGAGGIYEQYF
NA | TRBJ1-6 | TRBV27 | NA | TGTGCCAGCAGTTTCTCGGGGGGGAATTCACCCCTCCACTTT | CASSFSGGNSPLHF
NA | TRBJ2-1 | TRBV5-6 | TRBD2 | TGTGCCAGCAGCTTGGGACTAGCGGGAACTTACAATGAGCAGTTCTTC | CASSLGLAGTYNEQFF
NA | TRBJ2-5 | TRBV5-4 | TRBD2 | TGTGCCAGCAGCGGGGGACTAGGAGGCGAGACCCAGTACTTC | CASSGGLGGETQYF
NA | TRBJ1-1 | TRBV5-1 | TRBD1 | TGCGCCAGCAGCCCCCTGGTCCCGGGACAGGGAGAAGCTTTCTTT | CASSPLVPGQGEAFF
once | TRBJ1-5 | TRBV6-5 | NA | TGTGCCAGTACAACCAGCAATCAGCCCCAGCATTTT | CASTTSNQPQHF
NA | TRBJ2-7 | TRBV18 | TRBD1 | TGTGCCAGCTCCCCGGGACAGGGGGTGTACGAGCAGTACTTC | CASSPGQGVYEQYF
NA | TRBJ1-2 | TRBV18 | TRBD1 | TGTGCCAGCTCACCACTCGGACAGGCATGGGGCTACACCTTC | CASSPLGQAWGYTF
once | TRBJ2-1 | TRBV27 | TRBD2 | TGTGCCAGCGCTATAATGGTAACTAGCGGGGACTACGAGCAGTTCTTC | CASAIMVTSGDYEQFF
NA | TRBJ1-4 | TRBV18 | NA | TGTGCCAGCTCACCACCTAGCAGGCGGGGTGAAAAACTGTTTTTT | CASSPPSRRGEKLFF
NA | TRBJ2-1 | TRBV6-5 | TRBD1 | TGTGCCAGCTGCCCGACAGGGAGAATAGCTCGACCTAGTTTCTTC | CASCPTGRIARPSFF
once | TRBJ2-3 | TRBV9 | TRBD2 | TGTGCCAGCAGTCCTCCGGGACTAGCGGAATACACAGATACGCAGTATTTT | CASSPPGLAEYTDTQYF
NA | TRBJ1-4 | TRBV15 | TRBD1 | TGTGCCACCAGCAGCGGGACAGCAGTGGCAACTAATGAAAAACTGTTTTTT | CATSSGTAVATNEKLFF
NA | TRBJ1-1 | TRBV7-9 | NA | TGTGCCAGCAGCTTAACGTTACTCCCCGAAGCTTTCTTT | CASSLTLLPEAFF
NA | TRBJ1-5 | TRBV29-1 | TRBD1 | TGCAGCGTCCGACAGGGGAGCAATCAGCCCCAGCATTTT | CSVRQGSNQPQHF
NA | TRBJ1-3 | TRBV19 | NA | TGTGCCAGTAGTATGACGGGAGGCTCTGGAAACACCATATATTTT | CASSMTGGSGNTIYF
NA | TRBJ2-1 | TRBV4-3 | TRBD2 | TGCGCCAGCAGCCAAGTAGCGGGAGAAGTAAATGAGCAGTTCTTC | CASSQVAGEVNEQFF
few | TRBJ2-7 | TRBV10-2 | NA | TGCGCCAGCAATCGGGGTGTTGCGGGCTACGAGCAGTACTTC | CASNRGVAGYEQYF
few | TRBJ2-3 | TRBV12-5 | TRBD1 | TGTGCTAGTGGGCTCGGACAGGGAACAGATACGCAGTATTTT | CASGLGQGTDTQYF
NA | TRBJ2-2 | TRBV7-2 | TRBD1 | TGTGCCAGCAGCTCAGGGACAGGGGGCGGGGAGCTGTTTTTT | CASSSGTGGGELFF
NA | TRBJ1-2 | TRBV6-5 | NA | TGTGCCAGCACGCCGGGAATAAACGGCTACACCTTC | CASTPGINGYTF
NA | TRBJ1-5 | TRBV19 | TRBD1 | TGTGCCAGTAGAATACGGACAGGGGGCGTCAATCAGCCCCAGCATTTT | CASRIRTGGVNQPQHF
NA | TRBJ2-2 | TRBV5-6 | NA | TGTGCCAGCAGCTTGGCGGGGGAGCTGTTTTTT | CASSLAGELFF
NA | TRBJ2-5 | TRBV25-1 | TRBD2 | TGTGCCAGCAGTGCAACAGCGGGAGTAGGGGAGACCCAGTACTTC | CASSATAGVGETQYF
NA | TRBJ1-2 | TRBV9 | NA | TGTGCCAGCAGCGTTTACAGGGACGGCTACACCTTC | CASSVYRDGYTF
NA | TRBJ2-1 | TRBV18 | TRBD1 | TGTGCCAGCTCACCAACCGGGACAGCCTACAATGAGCAGTTCTTC | CASSPTGTAYNEQFF
NA | TRBJ1-6 | TRBV5-8 | NA | TGTGCCAGCAGCTTCACAGGGCCTGGTAATTCACCCCTCCACTTT | CASSFTGPGNSPLHF
NA | TRBJ2-2 | TRBV2 | NA | TGTGCCAGCAGTGAAGGCGGAGCCGCGAACACCGGGGAGCTGTTTTTT | CASSEGGAANTGELFF
few | TRBJ1-3 | TRBV5-1 | NA | TGCGCCAGCAGCTTGGGTATCTATCGGAACACCATATATTTT | CASSLGIYRNTIYF
NA | TRBJ2-2 | TRBV7-2 | TRBD1 | TGTGCCAGCAGCCCTCCCGGGACAGGGAGAACCGGGGAGCTGTTTTTT | CASSPPGTGRTGELFF
NA | TRBJ1-5 | TRBV7-8 | TRBD1 | TGTGCCAGCAGCTTAGGGGACAGGGGACCCCAGCATTTT | CASSLGDRGPQHF
NA | TRBJ2-3 | TRBV18 | NA | TGTGCCAGCTCACCCGATAGACAGTTTTTGATCTCTAGCACAGATACGCAGTATTTT | CASSPDRQFLISSTDTQYF